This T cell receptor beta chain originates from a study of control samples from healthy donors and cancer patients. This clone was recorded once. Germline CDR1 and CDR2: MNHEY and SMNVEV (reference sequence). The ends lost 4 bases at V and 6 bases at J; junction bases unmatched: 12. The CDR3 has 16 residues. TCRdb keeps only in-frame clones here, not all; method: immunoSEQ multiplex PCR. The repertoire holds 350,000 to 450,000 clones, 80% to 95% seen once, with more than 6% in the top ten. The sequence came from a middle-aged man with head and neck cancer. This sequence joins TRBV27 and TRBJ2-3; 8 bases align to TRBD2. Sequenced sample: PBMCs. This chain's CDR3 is CASSSPQRGHGDTQYF. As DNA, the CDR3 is TGTGCCAGCAGTTCCCCCCAGCGGGGGCATGGGGATACGCAGTATTTT.